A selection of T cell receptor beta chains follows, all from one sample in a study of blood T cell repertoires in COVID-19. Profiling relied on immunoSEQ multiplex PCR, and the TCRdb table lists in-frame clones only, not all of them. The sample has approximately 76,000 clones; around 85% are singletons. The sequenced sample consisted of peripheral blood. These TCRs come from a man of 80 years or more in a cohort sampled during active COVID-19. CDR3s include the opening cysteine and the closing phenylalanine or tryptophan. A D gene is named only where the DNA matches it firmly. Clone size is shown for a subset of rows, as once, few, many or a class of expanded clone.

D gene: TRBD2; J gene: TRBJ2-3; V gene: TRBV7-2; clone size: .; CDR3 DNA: TGTGCCAGCTTGGCGGGGGGTTGGGATACGCAGTATTTT; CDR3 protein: CASLAGGWDTQYF
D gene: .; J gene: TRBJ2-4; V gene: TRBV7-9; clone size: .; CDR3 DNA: TGTGCCAGCAGCTTCAACAGGGCCCAAAACATTCAGTACTTC; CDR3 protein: CASSFNRAQNIQYF
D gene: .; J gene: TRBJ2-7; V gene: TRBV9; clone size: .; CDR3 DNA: TGTGCCAGCAGCGTAGATATGTTCTCCTACGAGCAGTACTTC; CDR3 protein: CASSVDMFSYEQYF
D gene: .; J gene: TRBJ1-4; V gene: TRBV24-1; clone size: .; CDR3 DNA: TGTGCCACTGCAGGGGCAACTAATGAAAAACTGTTTTTT; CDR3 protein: CATAGATNEKLFF
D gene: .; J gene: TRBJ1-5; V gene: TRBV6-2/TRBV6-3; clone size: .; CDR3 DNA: TGTGCCAGCAGTACCCTGCGGCAAGGGCCCCAGCATTTT; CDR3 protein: CASSTLRQGPQHF
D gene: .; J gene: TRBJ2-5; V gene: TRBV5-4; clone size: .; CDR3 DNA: TGTGCCAGCACCACCCAGGGAGGATCGGAGACCCAGTACTTC; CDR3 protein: CASTTQGGSETQYF
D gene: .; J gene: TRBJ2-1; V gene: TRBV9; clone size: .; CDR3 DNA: TGTGCCAGCAGCGTAGATGCGGTAAGCTCCTACAATGAGCAGTTCTTC; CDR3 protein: CASSVDAVSSYNEQFF
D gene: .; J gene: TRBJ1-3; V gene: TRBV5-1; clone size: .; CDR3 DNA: TGCGCCAGCAGCGGGGGCGCTGCGGGAAACACCATATATTTT; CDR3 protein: CASSGGAAGNTIYF
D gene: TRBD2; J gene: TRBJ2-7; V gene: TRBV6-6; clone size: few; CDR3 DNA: TGTGCCGGTAGCGGGACAAGGAGCTCCTACGAGCAGTACTTC; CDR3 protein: CAGSGTRSSYEQYF
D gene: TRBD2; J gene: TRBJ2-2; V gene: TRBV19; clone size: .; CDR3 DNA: TGTGCCAGTAGTCTTGTGGGGAGGGGCGCATCAGTTTCGAACACCGGGGAGCTGTTTTTT; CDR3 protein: CASSLVGRGASVSNTGELFF
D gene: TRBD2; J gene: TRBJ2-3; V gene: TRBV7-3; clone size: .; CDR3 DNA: TGTGCCAGCAGCCTTACCGGGACTAGCGGAGCAGATACGCAGTATTTT; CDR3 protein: CASSLTGTSGADTQYF
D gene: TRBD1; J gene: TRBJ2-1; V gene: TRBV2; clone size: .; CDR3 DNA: TGTGCCAGCAGTGAACCGGGACAGCCCTACAATGAGCAGTTCTTC; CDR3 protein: CASSEPGQPYNEQFF
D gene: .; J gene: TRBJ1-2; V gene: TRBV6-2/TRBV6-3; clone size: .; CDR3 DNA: TGTGCCAGCAGTTGGGGAGAGATCTATGGCTACACCTTC; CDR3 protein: CASSWGEIYGYTF
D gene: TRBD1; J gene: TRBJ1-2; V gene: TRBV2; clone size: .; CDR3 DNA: TGTGCCAGCATCAGGACAGGGGGTTGGGGCTACACCTTC; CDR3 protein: CASIRTGGWGYTF
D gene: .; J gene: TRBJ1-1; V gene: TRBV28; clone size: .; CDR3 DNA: TGTGCCAGCAGTTTGGACTGGACTGAAGCTTTCTTT; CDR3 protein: CASSLDWTEAFF
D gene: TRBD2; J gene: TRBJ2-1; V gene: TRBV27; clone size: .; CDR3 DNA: TGTGCCAGCAGTAAACTAGCGGGGGGGACCTACAATGAGCAGTTCTTC; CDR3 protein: CASSKLAGGTYNEQFF
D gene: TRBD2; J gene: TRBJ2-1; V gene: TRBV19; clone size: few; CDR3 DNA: TGTGCCAGTAGTCCGCCGGGACTAGCAGACAATGAGCAGTTCTTC; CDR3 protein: CASSPPGLADNEQFF
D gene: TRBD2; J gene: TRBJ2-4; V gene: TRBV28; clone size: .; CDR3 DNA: TGTGCCAGCACCCTTAAGGACATCCGACTAGCGGGGACCAAAAACATTCAGTACTTC; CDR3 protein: CASTLKDIRLAGTKNIQYF
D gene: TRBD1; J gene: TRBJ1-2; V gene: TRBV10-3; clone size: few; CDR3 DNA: TGTGCCATCAGCACGACGGACAGGGGGGACTATGGCTACACCTTC; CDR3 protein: CAISTTDRGDYGYTF
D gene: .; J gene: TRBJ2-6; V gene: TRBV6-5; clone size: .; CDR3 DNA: TGTGCCAGCAGAGGCCGGGAGGGGGCCAACGTCCTGACTTTC; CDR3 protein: CASRGREGANVLTF
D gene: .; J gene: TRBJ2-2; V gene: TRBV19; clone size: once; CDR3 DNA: TGTGCCAGTCGCCAGGGGGGCCGCGTGGCCGGGGAGCTGTTTTTT; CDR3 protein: CASRQGGRVAGELFF
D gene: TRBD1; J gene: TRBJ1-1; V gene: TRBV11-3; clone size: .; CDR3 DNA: TGTGCCAGCAGCATAACAGGGGGCACTGAAGCTTTCTTT; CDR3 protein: CASSITGGTEAFF
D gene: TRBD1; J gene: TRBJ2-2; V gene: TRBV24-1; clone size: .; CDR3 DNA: TGTGCCACCAGTGATCCCCGGACAGGGGATATATCCGGGGAGCTGTTTTTT; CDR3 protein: CATSDPRTGDISGELFF
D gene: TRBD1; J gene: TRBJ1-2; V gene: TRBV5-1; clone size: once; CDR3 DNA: TGCGCCAGCAGCTTGGGCACAGGGGTATCCTATGGCTACACCTTC; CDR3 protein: CASSLGTGVSYGYTF
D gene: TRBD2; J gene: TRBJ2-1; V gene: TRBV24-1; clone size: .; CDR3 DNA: TGTGCCACCAGTGATTTGCAACCAACCGCGCGGGGGAGCTCCTACAATGAGCAGTTCTTC; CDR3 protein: CATSDLQPTARGSSYNEQFF
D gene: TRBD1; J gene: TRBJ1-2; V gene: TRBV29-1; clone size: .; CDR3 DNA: TGCAGCGCCAGGGGGACCGATGGCTACACCTTC; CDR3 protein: CSARGTDGYTF
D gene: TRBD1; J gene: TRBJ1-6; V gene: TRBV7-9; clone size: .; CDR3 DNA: TGTGCCAGCAGCTTATCCCAGGGACAGGGTCGTAATTCACCCCTCCACTTT; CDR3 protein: CASSLSQGQGRNSPLHF
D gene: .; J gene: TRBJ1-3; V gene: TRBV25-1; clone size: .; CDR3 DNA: TGTGCCAGCAGAAGCGGAGGGAATGGAAACACCATATATTTT; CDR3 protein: CASRSGGNGNTIYF
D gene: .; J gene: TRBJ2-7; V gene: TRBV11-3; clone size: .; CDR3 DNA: TGTGCCAGCAGCACAAGACAGGTTGTAAGCTCCTACGAGCAGTACTTC; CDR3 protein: CASSTRQVVSSYEQYF
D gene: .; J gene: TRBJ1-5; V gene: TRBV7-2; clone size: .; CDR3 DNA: TGTGCCAGCAGCCCACATTATAGCAATCAGCCCCAGCATTTT; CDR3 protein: CASSPHYSNQPQHF
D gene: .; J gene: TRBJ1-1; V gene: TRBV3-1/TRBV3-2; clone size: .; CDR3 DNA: TGTGCCAGCAGCCAAGCTATGGACATGAGCTACACTGAAGCTTTCTTT; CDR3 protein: CASSQAMDMSYTEAFF
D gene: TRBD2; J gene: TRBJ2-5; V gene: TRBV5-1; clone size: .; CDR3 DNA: TGCGCCAGCAGCTTGTCTTCTAGCGGGGGGCAAGAGACCCAGTACTTC; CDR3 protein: CASSLSSSGGQETQYF
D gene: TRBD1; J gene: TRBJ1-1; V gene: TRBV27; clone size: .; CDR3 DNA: TGTGCCAGCAGCTCTGACAGGGATGCTGAAGCTTTCTTT; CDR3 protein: CASSSDRDAEAFF
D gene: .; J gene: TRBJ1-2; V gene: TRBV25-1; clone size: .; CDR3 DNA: TGTGCCAGCAGTGAATTGAGGGGAGGCTATGGCTACACCTTC; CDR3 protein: CASSELRGGYGYTF
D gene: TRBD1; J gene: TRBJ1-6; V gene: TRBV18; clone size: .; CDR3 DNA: TGTGCCAGCTCCTTAAGAACGTCGCAGGGGGTCTATAATTCACCCCTCCACTTT; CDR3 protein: CASSLRTSQGVYNSPLHF
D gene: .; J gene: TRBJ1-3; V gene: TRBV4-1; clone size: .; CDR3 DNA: TGCGCCAGCAGCCAAGAAAGTAATCCGGGGTTTAGAAACACCATATATTTT; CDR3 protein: CASSQESNPGFRNTIYF
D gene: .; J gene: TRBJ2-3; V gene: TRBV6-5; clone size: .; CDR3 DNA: TGTGCCAGCAGTCATGCAGATACGCAGTATTTT; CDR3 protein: CASSHADTQYF
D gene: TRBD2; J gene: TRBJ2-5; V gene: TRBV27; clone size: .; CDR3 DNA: TGTGCCAGCAGTGCCGGACTAGCGGGGTCCTTGGAGACCCAGTACTTC; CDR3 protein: CASSAGLAGSLETQYF
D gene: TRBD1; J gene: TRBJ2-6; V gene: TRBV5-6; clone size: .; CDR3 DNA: TGTGCCAGCAGCTACCGGGACAGGTCCTCTGGGGCCAACGTCCTGACTTTC; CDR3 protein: CASSYRDRSSGANVLTF
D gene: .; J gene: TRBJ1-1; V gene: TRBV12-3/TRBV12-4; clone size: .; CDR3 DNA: TGTGCCAGCAGCGAACAACGCACTGAAGCTTTCTTT; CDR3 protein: CASSEQRTEAFF
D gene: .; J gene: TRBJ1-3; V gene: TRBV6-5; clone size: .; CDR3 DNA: TGTGCCAGCAGTTACGGGCCAGCGGGCGGAAACACCATATATTTT; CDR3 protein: CASSYGPAGGNTIYF
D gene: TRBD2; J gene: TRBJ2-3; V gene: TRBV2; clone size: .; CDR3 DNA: TGTGCCAAAGTAGCGGGGGGGCGCGATACGCAGTATTTT; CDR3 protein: CAKVAGGRDTQYF
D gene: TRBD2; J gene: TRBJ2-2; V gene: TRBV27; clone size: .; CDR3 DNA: TGTGCCAGCAGTTTTCGGACTAGCGGGGGTCAAAGTGGGAACACCGGGGAGCTGTTTTTT; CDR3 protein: CASSFRTSGGQSGNTGELFF
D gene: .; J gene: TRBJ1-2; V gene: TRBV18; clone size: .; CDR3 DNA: TGTGCCAGCTCAGGAGGTAACTATGGCTACACCTTC; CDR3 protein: CASSGGNYGYTF
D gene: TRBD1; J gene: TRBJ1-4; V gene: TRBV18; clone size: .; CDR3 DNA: TGTGCCAGCTCACCACCAGGACAGGGGACTGAAAAACTGTTTTTT; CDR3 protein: CASSPPGQGTEKLFF
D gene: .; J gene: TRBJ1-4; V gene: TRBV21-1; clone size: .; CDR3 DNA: TGTGCCAGCAGTTGGGAGGGACATACTAATGAAAAACTGTTTTTT; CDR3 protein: CASSWEGHTNEKLFF
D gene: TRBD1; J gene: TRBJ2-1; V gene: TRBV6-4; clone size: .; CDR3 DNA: TGTGCCAGCAGTGACTGGAACAGGGGTAAGGGTGAGCAGTTCTTC; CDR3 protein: CASSDWNRGKGEQFF
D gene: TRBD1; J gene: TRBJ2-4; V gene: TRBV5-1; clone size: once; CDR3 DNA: TGCGCCAGCAGCTCGACAGGGAGCCAAAACATTCAGTACTTC; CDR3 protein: CASSSTGSQNIQYF
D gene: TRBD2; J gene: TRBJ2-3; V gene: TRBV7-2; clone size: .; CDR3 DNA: TGTGCCAGCAGCTTAGTACTAGCGGGCCAGTATTTT; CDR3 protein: CASSLVLAGQYF